Described below is a single T cell receptor beta chain sequence and its context. The sample is drawn from a study of blood T cell repertoires in COVID-19. Turning to the study itself: Some COVID-19 samples were acute and others convalescent; all came from the United States, Italy and Spain. Sources were T cells, B-cell-depleted T cells, or PBMCs; the material itself was cDNA or gDNA.

As originally analysed: Nucleated cell number was recorded as an estimate derived from reference gene primer amplification. Measured with immunoSEQ multiplex PCR; TCRdb has only the in-frame clones, and not every one. V and J calls and clone size are as listed in that table; D and trimming were resolved from the DNA. The sample has about 480,000 clones, roughly 89% seen once. Seattle's cohort entered during active infection and was followed longitudinally. Between the trimmed V and J ends, which lost 1 base and 2 bases, there was a span of 10 bases. There are 15 residues in the CDR3. Looked up from germline, CDR1 is SGHNT and CDR2 is YENEEA.

The source material was peripheral blood. The chain is built from TRBV11-3 and TRBJ2-3; D unresolved. The TCR sequence derives from a man younger than 30 with COVID-19, enrolled during active disease. The chain's CDR3 is CASSLGGSLTDTQYF. CDR3 DNA: TGTGCCAGCAGCTTAGGTGGCTCCCTCACAGATACGCAGTATTTT.